This T cell receptor beta chain derives from a study of response to subunit inactivated influenza vaccine. Study outcomes and limitations: Authors suggested that a seasonal influenza vaccination recruits few new T cells each time.

Notes on this clonotype: As yet, its antigen is unknown.

TCRdb processed the RT-PCR reads anew with MiXCR; each CDR3 protein has one entry. The table has almost 600,000 distinct CDR3 sequences, 12% to 15% seen once. CDR3 length equals 17 residues. Germline CDR1 is SGHAT and CDR2 is FQNNGV. The V gene end was trimmed by 2 bases and the J gene end by 4 bases; junction bases not matched to a gene: 10. This chain uses TRBV11-2 with TRBJ2-1; 8 bases line up with TRBD2. The sequences come from PBMCs from blood, collected 12 days after vaccination. The sequence was collected from a man in his fifties or sixties who received an inactivated influenza vaccine. The chain's CDR3 is CASSLRAGGGPYNEQFF. The DNA for the CDR3 is TGTGCCAGCAGCTTACGGGCCGGCGGGGGGCCGTACAATGAGCAGTTCTTC. Based on the CDR3 plus reference TRBV11-2 and TRBJ2-1, the full variable domain is EAGVAQSPRYKIIEKRQSVAFWCNPISGHATLYWYQQILGQGPKLLIQFQNNGVVDDSQLPKDRFSAERLKGVDSTLKIQPAKLEDSAVYLCASSLRAGGGPYNEQFFGPGTRLTVL.